This is a list of T cell receptor beta chains from one sample in a study of PD-L1 blockade in urothelial cancer. Libraries were prepared by immunoSEQ multiplex PCR; TCRdb keeps only in-frame clonotypes and omits some of them. The sample contains 85,000 to 100,000 clones, about nine tenths of which appear only once. The sequencing here drew on PBMCs, taken around atezolizumab (anti-PD-L1) treatment. These receptors were collected from a man in his 60s with urothelial cancer. Each CDR3 is given with its conserved first and last residue. The order of the fields is V gene, D gene, J gene, clone size, CDR3 length, CDR3 protein, CDR3 DNA. A D gene is named only where the DNA matches it firmly. Expanded clones get a size class; other rows say once, few or many, or leave the size out.

v_gene: TRBV29-1; d_gene: NA; j_gene: TRBJ1-3; abundance: NA; len: 13; CDR3aa: CSVQDFSGNTIYF; CDR3nt: TGCAGCGTTCAGGATTTCTCTGGAAACACCATATATTTT
v_gene: TRBV7-7; d_gene: NA; j_gene: TRBJ2-5; abundance: NA; len: 13; CDR3aa: CASSSPGQQTQYF; CDR3nt: TGTGCCAGCAGCTCCCCAGGGCAACAGACCCAGTACTTC
v_gene: TRBV30; d_gene: TRBD1; j_gene: TRBJ2-2; abundance: NA; len: 13; CDR3aa: CALQGFHDGELFF; CDR3nt: TGTGCCTTACAGGGGTTCCATGACGGGGAGCTGTTTTTT
v_gene: TRBV5-1; d_gene: TRBD2; j_gene: TRBJ2-5; abundance: NA; len: 17; CDR3aa: CASSFGSAGGGQETQYF; CDR3nt: TGCGCCAGCAGCTTTGGGTCGGCGGGGGGAGGCCAAGAGACCCAGTACTTC
v_gene: TRBV4-1; d_gene: NA; j_gene: TRBJ1-1; abundance: NA; len: 13; CDR3aa: CASSPDGGTEAFF; CDR3nt: TGCGCCAGCAGCCCAGATGGCGGCACTGAAGCTTTCTTT
v_gene: TRBV11-2; d_gene: TRBD2; j_gene: TRBJ2-1; abundance: NA; len: 12; CDR3aa: CASSLEGGVRFF; CDR3nt: TGTGCCAGCAGCTTAGAGGGGGGGGTGCGGTTCTTC
v_gene: TRBV6-5; d_gene: TRBD2; j_gene: TRBJ2-7; abundance: NA; len: 15; CDR3aa: CASRREGLVNHEQYF; CDR3nt: TGTGCCAGCAGAAGGGAGGGACTAGTAAATCACGAGCAGTACTTC
v_gene: TRBV29-1; d_gene: TRBD1; j_gene: TRBJ1-1; abundance: few; len: 14; CDR3aa: CSAEGRGHGTEAFF; CDR3nt: TGCAGCGCAGAAGGCAGGGGGCATGGCACTGAAGCTTTCTTT
v_gene: TRBV9; d_gene: TRBD1; j_gene: TRBJ2-3; abundance: NA; len: 15; CDR3aa: CASSVVGGATDTQYF; CDR3nt: TGTGCCAGCAGCGTAGTAGGGGGCGCCACAGATACGCAGTATTTT
v_gene: TRBV5-5; d_gene: NA; j_gene: TRBJ2-5; abundance: NA; len: 14; CDR3aa: CASSFVGLQETQYF; CDR3nt: TGTGCCAGCAGCTTCGTGGGCCTTCAAGAGACCCAGTACTTC
v_gene: TRBV19; d_gene: NA; j_gene: TRBJ2-7; abundance: NA; len: 15; CDR3aa: CASSVDNFDSYEQYF; CDR3nt: TGTGCCAGTAGCGTCGACAATTTTGACTCCTACGAGCAGTACTTC
v_gene: TRBV29-1; d_gene: TRBD2; j_gene: TRBJ2-1; abundance: NA; len: 15; CDR3aa: CSSLGGGRAANEQFF; CDR3nt: TGCAGCTCGCTCGGGGGAGGGAGAGCGGCCAATGAGCAGTTCTTC
v_gene: TRBV9; d_gene: TRBD2; j_gene: TRBJ2-1; abundance: NA; len: 16; CDR3aa: CASSVEAGGFINEQFF; CDR3nt: TGTGCCAGCAGCGTAGAAGCGGGAGGGTTTATAAATGAGCAGTTCTTC
v_gene: TRBV7-2; d_gene: TRBD2; j_gene: TRBJ2-1; abundance: NA; len: 15; CDR3aa: CASSLTSGRYNEQFF; CDR3nt: TGTGCCAGCAGCTTAACTAGCGGGAGATACAATGAGCAGTTCTTC
v_gene: TRBV5-1; d_gene: TRBD2; j_gene: TRBJ2-3; abundance: NA; len: 17; CDR3aa: CASSLILSAGGRDTQYF; CDR3nt: TGCGCCAGCAGCTTGATTCTGTCCGCGGGAGGGCGTGATACGCAGTATTTT
v_gene: TRBV19; d_gene: NA; j_gene: TRBJ2-3; abundance: NA; len: 13; CDR3aa: CASSPPGADTQYF; CDR3nt: TGTGCCAGTAGTCCGCCCGGGGCAGATACGCAGTATTTT
v_gene: TRBV6-5; d_gene: NA; j_gene: TRBJ1-3; abundance: NA; len: 16; CDR3aa: CASSYDRRNSGNTIYF; CDR3nt: TGTGCCAGCAGTTACGACAGGAGAAACTCTGGAAACACCATATATTTT
v_gene: TRBV19; d_gene: NA; j_gene: TRBJ1-5; abundance: NA; len: 14; CDR3aa: CASTSGGGNQPQHF; CDR3nt: TGTGCCAGTACCTCGGGGGGGGGCAATCAGCCCCAGCATTTT
v_gene: TRBV7-2; d_gene: TRBD1; j_gene: TRBJ2-3; abundance: once; len: 15; CDR3aa: CASSPWGQGADTQYF; CDR3nt: TGTGCCAGCAGCCCTTGGGGACAGGGGGCAGATACGCAGTATTTT
v_gene: TRBV11-2; d_gene: NA; j_gene: TRBJ2-1; abundance: once; len: 15; CDR3aa: CASSLGGDPYNEQFF; CDR3nt: TGTGCCAGCAGCTTAGGGGGGGATCCCTACAATGAGCAGTTCTTC
v_gene: TRBV28; d_gene: NA; j_gene: TRBJ1-5; abundance: NA; len: 14; CDR3aa: CASSLRRFNQPQHF; CDR3nt: TGTGCCAGCAGTTTGCGGCGGTTCAATCAGCCCCAGCATTTT
v_gene: TRBV30; d_gene: NA; j_gene: TRBJ2-6; abundance: NA; len: 13; CDR3aa: CAWSLSGANVLTF; CDR3nt: TGTGCCTGGAGTCTCTCTGGGGCCAACGTCCTGACTTTC
v_gene: TRBV6-1; d_gene: TRBD2; j_gene: TRBJ2-7; abundance: NA; len: 14; CDR3aa: CASTKTSGRDEQYF; CDR3nt: TGTGCCAGCACCAAGACTAGCGGGAGGGACGAGCAGTACTTC
v_gene: TRBV7-3; d_gene: TRBD1; j_gene: TRBJ2-7; abundance: once; len: 13; CDR3aa: CASSLDRANEQYF; CDR3nt: TGTGCCAGCAGCCTCGACAGGGCCAACGAGCAGTACTTC
v_gene: TRBV28; d_gene: TRBD1; j_gene: TRBJ1-1; abundance: NA; len: 16; CDR3aa: CASSLGTAHMNTEAFF; CDR3nt: TGTGCCAGCAGTTTAGGGACAGCGCACATGAACACTGAAGCTTTCTTT
v_gene: TRBV29-1; d_gene: TRBD2; j_gene: TRBJ2-7; abundance: NA; len: 14; CDR3aa: CSAAGTSGRYEQYF; CDR3nt: TGCAGCGCCGCCGGGACTAGCGGGAGGTACGAGCAGTACTTC
v_gene: TRBV27; d_gene: TRBD2; j_gene: TRBJ2-1; abundance: NA; len: 14; CDR3aa: CASSLGTSGPREFF; CDR3nt: TGTGCCAGCAGTTTAGGGACTAGCGGCCCCAGGGAATTCTTC
v_gene: TRBV4-1; d_gene: TRBD1; j_gene: TRBJ1-5; abundance: NA; len: 18; CDR3aa: CASSQDAQGALLDQPQHF; CDR3nt: TGCGCCAGCAGCCAAGATGCGCAGGGGGCGCTTCTAGATCAGCCCCAGCATTTT
v_gene: TRBV19; d_gene: NA; j_gene: TRBJ2-7; abundance: NA; len: 14; CDR3aa: CASSSHRDSYEQYF; CDR3nt: TGTGCCAGTAGCAGCCACAGGGATTCCTACGAGCAGTACTTC
v_gene: TRBV6-5; d_gene: NA; j_gene: TRBJ1-1; abundance: NA; len: 12; CDR3aa: CASSPGQFEAFF; CDR3nt: TGTGCCAGCAGCCCCGGACAGTTCGAAGCTTTCTTT
v_gene: TRBV6-4; d_gene: NA; j_gene: TRBJ2-1; abundance: NA; len: 15; CDR3aa: CASSDSRALSDEQFF; CDR3nt: TGTGCCAGCAGTGACTCGCGGGCCCTTTCGGATGAGCAGTTCTTC
v_gene: TRBV2; d_gene: TRBD2; j_gene: TRBJ2-7; abundance: once; len: 14; CDR3aa: CASKTGLAVYEQYF; CDR3nt: TGTGCCAGCAAAACGGGACTAGCAGTCTACGAGCAGTACTTC
v_gene: TRBV5-1; d_gene: NA; j_gene: TRBJ2-1; abundance: NA; len: 13; CDR3aa: CASSLIAVDEQFF; CDR3nt: TGCGCCAGCAGCCTAATAGCGGTTGATGAGCAGTTCTTC
v_gene: TRBV9; d_gene: NA; j_gene: TRBJ2-3; abundance: NA; len: 15; CDR3aa: CASSVGGGASDTQYF; CDR3nt: TGTGCCAGCAGCGTAGGAGGGGGGGCTTCAGATACGCAGTATTTT
v_gene: TRBV28; d_gene: NA; j_gene: TRBJ1-4; abundance: NA; len: 14; CDR3aa: CASRRDTSNEKLFF; CDR3nt: TGTGCCAGCAGAAGGGACACGAGTAATGAAAAACTGTTTTTT
v_gene: TRBV7-3; d_gene: TRBD1; j_gene: TRBJ2-2; abundance: NA; len: 16; CDR3aa: CASSPQGAGNTGELFF; CDR3nt: TGTGCCAGCAGCCCACAGGGGGCCGGAAACACCGGGGAGCTGTTTTTT
v_gene: TRBV2; d_gene: NA; j_gene: TRBJ1-5; abundance: NA; len: 16; CDR3aa: CASRPVGRLSNQPQHF; CDR3nt: TGTGCCAGTCGCCCGGTGGGCAGGCTTAGCAATCAGCCCCAGCATTTT
v_gene: TRBV9; d_gene: TRBD1; j_gene: TRBJ1-2; abundance: NA; len: 13; CDR3aa: CASSGGQNYGYTF; CDR3nt: TGTGCCAGCAGCGGGGGACAGAACTATGGCTACACCTTC
v_gene: TRBV2; d_gene: NA; j_gene: TRBJ2-4; abundance: NA; len: 17; CDR3aa: CASSETVTDLAKNIQYF; CDR3nt: TGTGCCAGCAGTGAAACGGTGACTGACCTAGCCAAAAACATTCAGTACTTC
v_gene: TRBV18; d_gene: NA; j_gene: TRBJ2-4; abundance: NA; len: 12; CDR3aa: CASSPPENIQYF; CDR3nt: TGTGCCAGCTCACCTCCGGAGAACATTCAGTACTTC
v_gene: TRBV5-6; d_gene: NA; j_gene: TRBJ1-3; abundance: NA; len: 18; CDR3aa: CASRLRGPERFSGNTIYF; CDR3nt: TGTGCCAGCAGGTTGAGAGGCCCGGAACGGTTCTCTGGAAACACCATATATTTT
v_gene: TRBV2; d_gene: TRBD2; j_gene: TRBJ2-2; abundance: NA; len: 12; CDR3aa: CASTAGLGELFF; CDR3nt: TGTGCCAGCACAGCGGGGTTGGGGGAGCTGTTTTTT
v_gene: TRBV5-1; d_gene: TRBD1; j_gene: TRBJ1-1; abundance: NA; len: 16; CDR3aa: CASSITGGAGDTEAFF; CDR3nt: TGCGCCAGCAGCATCACAGGGGGCGCCGGGGACACTGAAGCTTTCTTT
v_gene: TRBV19; d_gene: TRBD1; j_gene: TRBJ1-1; abundance: NA; len: 15; CDR3aa: CASSILGTGNTEAFF; CDR3nt: TGTGCCAGTAGTATCCTCGGGACAGGGAATACTGAAGCTTTCTTT
v_gene: TRBV4-3; d_gene: NA; j_gene: TRBJ2-2; abundance: NA; len: 17; CDR3aa: CASSQDRYSFSPGELFF; CDR3nt: TGCGCCAGCAGCCAAGATCGGTATAGTTTTTCACCCGGGGAGCTGTTTTTT
v_gene: TRBV9; d_gene: NA; j_gene: TRBJ2-2; abundance: NA; len: 14; CDR3aa: CASSGGSYTGELFF; CDR3nt: TGTGCCAGCAGCGGAGGTAGTTACACCGGGGAGCTGTTTTTT
v_gene: TRBV6-5; d_gene: NA; j_gene: TRBJ2-7; abundance: once; len: 13; CDR3aa: CASGLSGSYEQYF; CDR3nt: TGTGCCAGCGGCTTGAGCGGGTCTTACGAGCAGTACTTC
v_gene: TRBV6-1; d_gene: NA; j_gene: TRBJ1-5; abundance: few; len: 16; CDR3aa: CASSEGRGYSNQPQHF; CDR3nt: TGTGCCAGCAGTGAAGGCAGGGGATATAGCAATCAGCCCCAGCATTTT
v_gene: TRBV4-2; d_gene: TRBD2; j_gene: TRBJ2-1; abundance: NA; len: 16; CDR3aa: CASSQARGDSYNEQFF; CDR3nt: TGTGCCAGCAGCCAAGCGCGGGGGGACTCCTACAATGAGCAGTTCTTC
v_gene: TRBV11-2; d_gene: TRBD2; j_gene: TRBJ2-1; abundance: NA; len: 15; CDR3aa: CASSWTSGRANEQFF; CDR3nt: TGTGCCAGCAGCTGGACTAGCGGGAGGGCCAATGAGCAGTTCTTC
v_gene: TRBV7-9; d_gene: NA; j_gene: TRBJ1-2; abundance: NA; len: 16; CDR3aa: CASSLRDTGHDYGYTF; CDR3nt: TGTGCCAGCAGTCTAAGAGACACAGGGCATGACTATGGCTACACCTTC
v_gene: TRBV19; d_gene: NA; j_gene: TRBJ1-6; abundance: NA; len: 15; CDR3aa: CASTAMSSYNSPLHF; CDR3nt: TGTGCCAGTACCGCGATGAGCTCCTATAATTCACCCCTCCACTTT
v_gene: TRBV6-6; d_gene: TRBD1; j_gene: TRBJ1-6; abundance: NA; len: 14; CDR3aa: CASSRDSSNSPLHF; CDR3nt: TGTGCCAGCAGCCGGGACAGCAGTAATTCACCCCTCCACTTT
v_gene: TRBV4-1; d_gene: TRBD1; j_gene: TRBJ1-5; abundance: NA; len: 15; CDR3aa: CASSQMDRGNQPQHF; CDR3nt: TGCGCTAGCAGCCAGATGGACAGGGGCAATCAGCCCCAGCATTTT
v_gene: TRBV18; d_gene: NA; j_gene: TRBJ1-2; abundance: NA; len: 15; CDR3aa: CASSPSRGVNYGYTF; CDR3nt: TGTGCCAGCTCACCTTCTCGGGGGGTTAACTATGGCTACACCTTC
v_gene: TRBV29-1; d_gene: TRBD2; j_gene: TRBJ2-3; abundance: NA; len: 13; CDR3aa: CSAGASGGNTQYF; CDR3nt: TGCAGCGCCGGGGCTAGCGGGGGCAATACGCAGTATTTT
v_gene: TRBV18; d_gene: TRBD1; j_gene: TRBJ1-1; abundance: NA; len: 16; CDR3aa: CASSPGTGAENTEAFF; CDR3nt: TGTGCCAGCTCACCCGGGACAGGGGCCGAGAACACTGAAGCTTTCTTT
v_gene: TRBV19; d_gene: NA; j_gene: TRBJ2-7; abundance: NA; len: 14; CDR3aa: CASSPRLTAYEQYF; CDR3nt: TGTGCCAGTAGTCCAAGACTGACCGCCTACGAGCAGTACTTC
v_gene: TRBV5-5; d_gene: NA; j_gene: TRBJ1-2; abundance: NA; len: 17; CDR3aa: CASSLEIQRPLNYGYTF; CDR3nt: TGTGCCAGCAGCCTTGAGATCCAACGCCCCCTTAACTATGGCTACACCTTC
v_gene: TRBV14; d_gene: TRBD2; j_gene: TRBJ2-3; abundance: NA; len: 18; CDR3aa: CASSQVWTGTSGVDTQYF; CDR3nt: TGTGCCAGCAGCCAAGTATGGACCGGGACTAGCGGCGTGGATACGCAGTATTTT